This T cell receptor beta chain was sequenced for a study of T cells in Graves' hyperthyroidism and ophthalmopathy. Study-wide findings and caveats: Ophthalmopathy could be told apart from stable hyperthyroidism with a 13 V-J model.

This clonotype was counted only a few times. The antigen is not known. TCR beta CDR3 regions were amplified from RNA transcripts. In the first-round RT-PCR of the TCR CDR3, the HTBI primer set was used. TCRdb analysed the multiplex PCR reads with MiXCR anew, one entry per CDR3 protein. The repertoire includes about 560,000 distinct CDR3 sequences, approximately 44% of them detected once, and 8.2% sits in the top ten. In germline, CDR1 is SGHRS, CDR2 YFSETQ. CDR3 length: 14 residues. Trimming removed 2 bases at V and 2 bases at J, with 10 bases between. Disease duration under 2 months; hyperthyroidism patients were aged 18 to 65. Exclusion criteria comprised uncontrolled infection, other autoimmune disease, pregnancy or lactation. Diagnoses used clinical symptoms, serum thyroxine and TRAb, thyroid ultrasound and orbital computed tomography.

The chain couples TRBV5-1 to TRBJ1-1, with D possibly being TRBD1 (5 bases). This receptor was taken from a woman between 18 and 29 years old with Graves' hyperthyroidism. The sample comprised peripheral blood or thyroid tissue (not recorded which). The CDR3 coding sequence is TGCGCCAGCAGCTTTAGGGGCCCTAACACTGAAGCTTTCTTT. Translation gives CASSFRGPNTEAFF.